The TCR beta chain described here comes from a study of blood T cell repertoires in COVID-19. Overall study context: Italy, Spain and the United States were the sources of the convalescent and acute COVID-19 samples.

Original data processing: Nucleated cell counts were estimated from reference gene primer amplification. Assay: immunoSEQ multiplex PCR; the TCRdb copy retains only in-frame clones and omits some. The DNA gave D and trimming, while V, J and clone size come from that table. The sample contains more than 200,000 clones, 75% to 90% of which appear only once. V trimming: 5 bases; J trimming: 0 bases; junction bases outside the gene matches: 3. Germline V lookup: CDR1 LNHDA, CDR2 SQIVND (reference sequence). There are 15 residues in the CDR3. Seattle's enrolled individuals joined amid active infection and were then monitored longitudinally. Worth noting for this clone: Other DNA sequences within the sample encode an identical CDR3.

The chain combines TRBV19 with TRBJ2-1, with 8 bases matching TRBD2. Sequenced input: peripheral blood. The TCR originated in a man aged 30-40 years with COVID-19, enrolled during active disease. CDR3 DNA: TGTGCCAGTAGTTTAAGCGGGAGCTCCTACAATGAGCAGTTCTTC. This codes for CASSLSGSSYNEQFF.